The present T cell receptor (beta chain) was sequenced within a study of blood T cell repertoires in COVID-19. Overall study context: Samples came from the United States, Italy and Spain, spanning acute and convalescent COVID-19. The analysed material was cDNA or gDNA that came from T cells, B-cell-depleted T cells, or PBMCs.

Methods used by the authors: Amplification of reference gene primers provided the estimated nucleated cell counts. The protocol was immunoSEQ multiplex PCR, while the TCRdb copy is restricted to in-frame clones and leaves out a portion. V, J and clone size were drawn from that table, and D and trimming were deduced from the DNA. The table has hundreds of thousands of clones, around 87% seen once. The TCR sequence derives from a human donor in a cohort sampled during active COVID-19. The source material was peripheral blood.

Here the CDR3 reads CASSLAWDSLASGYTF. CDR3 nucleotides: TGCGCCAGCAGCTTGGCGTGGGACAGCCTGGCAAGTGGCTACACCTTC. The V and J genes are TRBV5-1 and TRBJ1-2, with TRBD1 identical over 7 bases. There are 16 residues in the CDR3. CDR1 and CDR2 (germline): SGHRS, YFSETQ. Trimming took 0 bases from V and 7 from J; bases not matched to a gene: 12.